Following are 19 T cell receptor beta chains from one sample sequenced in a study of blood T cells in healthy people across ages. A J-beta primer mix and a sample-barcoded 5' primer were used in a second PCR of about 7 to 12 cycles. TCRdb reprocessed the 5' RACE reads with MiXCR, giving one entry per CDR3 protein. This sample yields 700,000 to 850,000 distinct CDR3 sequences, of which 53% are seen a single time; roughly 40% belongs to the top ten. Material for sequencing was blood. Source of these receptors: a man older than 75 in good health.

This clonotype came up a few times. The rearrangement uses TRBV29-1 and TRBJ1-2; 10 nucleotides align to TRBD1. Germline trimming cut 5 bases from V and 8 bases from J; bases unmatched to any gene: 5. Germline CDR1 and CDR2: SQVTM and ANQGSEA. This CDR3 contains 12 residues. Here the CDR3 reads CSVRQGAGGYTF. DNA for the CDR3: TGCAGCGTTCGACAGGGGGCGGGGGGCTACACCTTC.

The chain combines TRBV6-1 with TRBJ2-7; possible D gene TRBD2, 5 bases. The J call may not be correct, given that the DNA end is closer to TRBJ2-5. This CDR3 region has 13 residues. The germline V gene encodes CDR1 MNHNS and CDR2 SASEGT. The CDR3: CASRWAGKETQYF. The CDR3 coding sequence is TGTGCCAGCAGATGGGCGGGCAAGGAGACCCAGTACTTC.

The sample holds a few counts of this clonotype. The chain combines TRBV6-1 with TRBJ1-2; maybe TRBD1 (6 bases). V was shortened by 8 bases and J by 7 bases, with 14 bases between the two germline ends. Germline CDR1 MNHNS, CDR2 SASEGT. CDR3 length: 12 residues. CDR3 amino acids: CASFSGAVGYTF. CDR3 bases: TGTGCCAGCTTTTCAGGGGCAGTTGGCTACACCTTC.

This clonotype was seen more than once but under ten times. At one end, the junction sequence differs from germline, possibly due to a read error. The V call is TRBV15, the J call TRBJ2-1; D gene ambiguous. The CDR3 is 16 amino acids. Germline V gene lookup returns CDR1 LNHNV and CDR2 YYDKDF (reference sequence). This chain's CDR3 is CATSRDMAFSNNEQFF. CDR3 DNA sequence: TGTGCCACCAGCAGAGATATGGCTTTCTCCAACAATGAGCAGTTCTTC.

This chain joins TRBV7-9 and TRBJ2-5; a possible D gene is TRBD2 (6 bases). Deletions cut 0 bases from V and 2 bases from J, with 19 bases between. The CDR3 runs to 18 residues. The germline gives CDR1 SEHNR, CDR2 FQNEAQ (reference sequence). Here the CDR3 reads CASSLALDGLAQQETQYF. The CDR3 DNA is TGTGCCAGCAGCTTAGCGCTTGATGGGCTAGCGCAGCAAGAGACCCAGTACTTC.

The CDR3 sequence: CASSRLAGAPYEQYF. The CDR3 nucleotides read TGTGCCAGCAGCCGACTAGCGGGAGCCCCCTACGAGCAGTACTTC. The chain is built from TRBV3-1 and TRBJ2-1; 12 nucleotides line up with TRBD2. Judging by the DNA end, TRBJ2-7 fits better; the J call may be wrong. CDR1 and CDR2 from the germline V gene are LGHDT and YNNKEL (reference sequence). There are 15 residues in the CDR3.

A few counts support this clonotype. The V call is TRBV7-9, the J call TRBJ2-7, with 7 bases lining up with TRBD1. Per germline, CDR1 SEHNR and CDR2 FQNEAQ (reference sequence). There are 13 residues in the CDR3. The V gene end was trimmed by 4 bases and the J gene end by 5 bases; junction bases not matched to a gene: 5. This chain's CDR3 is CASSSDRVNEQYF. The CDR3, as DNA: TGTGCCAGCAGCTCCGACAGGGTCAACGAGCAGTACTTC.

V gene TRBV7-2 combines with J gene TRBJ2-1; TRBD2 is a possible D gene (5 bases). CDR3 size: 14 residues. V lost 1 base, J lost 10 bases, and 14 bases lay in between. Germline lookup yields CDR1 SGHTA and CDR2 FQGNSA. The CDR3 loop reads CASSLGRPSGEQFF. The CDR3 nucleotides read TGTGCCAGCAGCTTAGGGAGGCCCTCCGGCGAGCAGTTCTTC.

The chain combines TRBV20-1 with TRBJ1-5; 8 positions match TRBD1. The germline V gene encodes CDR1 DFQATT and CDR2 SNEGSKA (reference sequence). The CDR3 spans 13 residues. V shed 6 bases, J shed 6 bases, and the junction held 7 bases outside the gene matches. CDR3 sequence (DNA): TGCAGTGCGGCACAGGGGGTGGGTCAGCCCCAGCATTTT. Protein sequence: CSAAQGVGQPQHF.

This clonotype was detected a few times. V gene TRBV20-1 combines with J gene TRBJ2-7, with a tentative D call TRBD2 (5 bases). The CDR3 has 13 residues. The V end was cut by 0 bases, the J end by 7 bases, with 13 bases between. Germline assignment: CDR1 DFQATT and CDR2 SNEGSKA (reference sequence). CDR3 nucleotides: TGCAGTGCTAGAGATCCCCGGACGGGGGAGCAGTACTTC. Translating it yields CSARDPRTGEQYF.

V is TRBV29-1 and J is TRBJ1-2, with unresolved D. This CDR3 has 13 amino acids. Per germline, CDR1 SQVTM and CDR2 ANQGSEA. With 3 bases removed from V and 4 bases from J, the gap between germline ends came to 12 bases. The CDR3 protein is CSVEGGQSYGYTF. The CDR3 DNA reads as TGCAGCGTTGAGGGTGGGCAGTCCTATGGCTACACCTTC.

Remarks on this clonotype: Just one base apart from a much larger clone, this may be a read error. The genes are TRBV7-8 and TRBJ1-5, with D possibly matching TRBD1 (5 bases). This CDR3 has 14 residues. The germline gives CDR1 SGHVS, CDR2 FQNEAQ. CDR3 region: CASSLDAGLRPLHF. The CDR3 DNA sequence: TGTGCCAGCAGCTTAGACGCGGGGCTGAGGCCCCTGCATTTT.

The chain joins TRBV2 to TRBJ2-7, with a weak D call TRBD1 (5 bases). This CDR3 contains 13 residues. Germline V gives CDR1 SNHLY, CDR2 FYNNEI. Deletions cut 1 base from V and 6 bases from J, with 10 bases between. CDR3 coding DNA: TGTGCCAGCAGTGAAGTGTCCAGGGTCGAGCAGTACTTC. Translation: CASSEVSRVEQYF.

This clonotype was found a few times. The V and J genes are TRBV7-2 and TRBJ1-4; D is uncertain. The CDR3 extends over 14 amino acids. CDR1 is SGHTA, CDR2 FQGNSA, per germline. V was pared by 2 bases and J by 3 bases, with 7 bases between. The CDR3 nucleotides read TGTGCCAGCAGCTTAAGGGTGGCTAATGAAAAACTGTTTTTT. Its translation: CASSLRVANEKLFF.

This clonotype has only a few counts. This chain links TRBV20-1 with TRBJ1-2; possibly TRBD1 for D (5 bases). Germline-derived CDR1 and CDR2 are DFQATT and SNEGSKA (reference sequence). This CDR3 is 14 amino acids long. V was cut by 3 bases and J by 0 bases, with 11 bases left in between. The CDR3 is CSASAQGTNYGYTF. The CDR3 bases are TGCAGTGCTAGCGCCCAGGGCACTAACTATGGCTACACCTTC.

This clonotype has a handful of counts. The gene calls are TRBV12-3 or TRBV12-4 and TRBJ2-1; TRBD2 aligns across 10 bases. V lost 8 bases, J lost 10 bases, and 8 bases stayed unmatched. The CDR3 has 13 amino acids. The CDR3 spells CASREREGGEQFF. CDR3 DNA sequence: TGTGCCAGCCGGGAGCGGGAGGGCGGCGAGCAGTTCTTC.

The V and J genes are TRBV20-1 and TRBJ1-5; D may be TRBD1 (6 bases). Deletions cut 3 bases from V and 8 bases from J, with 20 bases between. The CDR3 covers 15 residues. Germline values: CDR1 DFQATT, CDR2 SNEGSKA (reference sequence). CDR3 DNA: TGCAGTGCTAGCCCCTGGGGGGGGACACGGAAGCCCCAGCATTTT. This translates into CSASPWGGTRKPQHF.

The J gene is TRBJ1-1, the V gene TRBV25-1, with 7 bases lining up with TRBD1. V shed 6 bases and J 7 bases; nucleotides not matched to a gene: 14. Germline V gene lookup returns CDR1 MGHDK and CDR2 SYGVNS. The CDR3 is 15 amino acids. The chain's CDR3 is CASSDWGTESFEAFF. CDR3 nucleotides: TGTGCCAGCAGCGATTGGGGGACAGAGTCCTTTGAAGCTTTCTTT.

The CDR3 region has the DNA TGTGCCAGCAGTTACGCCACCTTGAACACTGAAGCTTTCTTT. Translating it yields CASSYATLNTEAFF. The V and J genes are TRBV6-2 or TRBV6-3 and TRBJ1-1; D call uncertain. Trimming took 2 bases from V and 0 from J, leaving 7 bases between them. CDR3 length equals 14 residues. Germline V gene sequence: CDR1 MNHEY, CDR2 SVGEGT.